Below, one TCR beta chain is given with its context. Its target is not known. In the PCR, 60 Vbeta and 13 Jbeta primers were used. Only in-frame clones appear in the TCRdb table, and some are missing; sequencing was by immunoSEQ multiplex PCR. The table includes about 73,000 clones, 65% to 85% detected once. This sample is drawn from a study of cytomegalovirus exposure and HLA in healthy donors. The study's findings and limits: The authors later found HLA-associated TCR beta chains more clonally expanded than equally common others. Researchers counted 180 or so TCR beta chains as cytomegalovirus-associated. A reported reduction in N-insertions relative to the roughly 670-donor mean was seen in an Asian-associated ancestry cluster in a later analysis.

This CDR3 contains 16 residues. Germline lookup yields CDR1 SGDLS and CDR2 YYNGEE. V lost 3 bases and J lost 12; bases outside the gene matches: 10. The chain carries TRBV9 and TRBJ2-1; TRBD2 matches at 15 bases. Sequenced sample: PBMCs. This sequence originates from a man in his sixties or seventies in good health and CMV-seronegative. CDR3 nucleotides: TGTGCCAGCAGCGCTGGGAGTGGGACTAGCGGGGGGTGGCAGTTCTTC. It yields the protein CASSAGSGTSGGWQFF.